A single sample is the source of the 7 T cell receptor beta chains below, sequenced in a study of response to subunit inactivated influenza vaccine (dated by TCRdb to between 2018 and 2020). The library relied on RT-PCR. The sequencer listed for this sample is Illumina HiSeq 2500. In-frame beta chains were kept once TCRdb had trimmed the public reads at Q25 with fastp and called clones with MiXCR. For every CDR3 protein sequence, its rows merge into one entry that carries the most common genes and DNA. This sample has approximately 700,000 distinct CDR3 sequences in its table, and about a sixth of those were observed once. About 9.9% of the sample is held by the ten biggest clonotypes. Sequencing used PBMCs from blood, obtained 11 to 12 days after vaccination. Receptor source: a man aged 50 to 60 who received an inactivated influenza vaccine. Donor details come from another sample of the same person, matched by shared clones.

The genes are TRBV5-1 and TRBJ2-3; no firm D call. This CDR3 region has 14 residues. Per germline, CDR1 SGHRS and CDR2 YFSETQ. V lost 3 bases to trimming and J lost 0 bases, with 8 bases between them. CDR3 sequence: CASSWSRSTDTQYF. CDR3 nucleotides: TGCGCCAGCAGCTGGAGTAGGAGCACAGATACGCAGTATTTT.

The rearrangement joins TRBV12-3 or TRBV12-4 to TRBJ1-5; TRBD1 might be the D (6 bases). The CDR3 runs to 14 residues. The V gene lost 3 bases and the J gene lost 5 bases, with 11 bases spanning the gap. For the CDR3, the DNA is TGTGCCAGCAGTTTCAGGCAGGGGCATCAGCCCCAGCATTTT. It specifies CASSFRQGHQPQHF.

In its sample, this clonotype was seen many times. The chain combines TRBV12-3 or TRBV12-4 with TRBJ2-1; D unclear. The CDR3 is 17 amino acids. V lost 5 bases, J lost 0 bases, and 17 bases lay in between. The CDR3 is CASSPPKGSSSYNEQFF. The DNA for the CDR3 is TGTGCCAGCAGTCCCCCAAAAGGGTCAAGCTCCTACAATGAGCAGTTCTTC.

The V call is TRBV18, the J call TRBJ2-1; 8 bases match TRBD2. The CDR3 contains 15 residues. V was pared by 3 bases and J by 7 bases, with 8 bases of the junction left unmatched. From germline, CDR1 is KGHSH and CDR2 LQKENI. The CDR3 loop reads CASSPPGGARNEQFF. In DNA form, the CDR3 reads TGTGCCAGCTCACCCCCCGGGGGGGCTCGGAATGAGCAGTTCTTC.

The chain joins TRBV5-1 to TRBJ1-1; D remains unclear. The CDR3 has 14 amino acids. The V gene's germline CDR1 is SGHRS and CDR2 YFSETQ. Trimming removed 0 bases at V and 5 bases at J, with 11 bases between. The CDR3 loop reads CASSLEYTGTEAFF. The CDR3 DNA reads TGCGCCAGCAGCTTGGAATACACGGGGACTGAAGCTTTCTTT.

This clonotype was detected a few times. The DNA of the CDR3 is TGTGCCAGCATCCTACTCCGCAGCGGGAGGTTAAACACCGGGGAGCTGTTTTTT. Amino acids: CASILLRSGRLNTGELFF. The chain carries TRBV12-3 or TRBV12-4 and TRBJ2-2, with 9 bases matching TRBD2. This CDR3 region has 18 residues. J gave up 2 bases and V 7 bases, and 14 bases lay outside the gene matches.

The rearrangement joins TRBV7-2 to TRBJ2-7; 11 bases align to TRBD1. V was pared by 4 bases and J by 3 bases, with 5 bases of the junction left unmatched. This CDR3 spans 15 amino acids. CDR1 and CDR2 (germline): SGHTA, FQGNSA. The CDR3 spells CASSSSGQGVYEQYF. The CDR3 coding sequence is TGTGCCAGCAGCTCTTCGGGACAGGGGGTCTACGAGCAGTACTTC.